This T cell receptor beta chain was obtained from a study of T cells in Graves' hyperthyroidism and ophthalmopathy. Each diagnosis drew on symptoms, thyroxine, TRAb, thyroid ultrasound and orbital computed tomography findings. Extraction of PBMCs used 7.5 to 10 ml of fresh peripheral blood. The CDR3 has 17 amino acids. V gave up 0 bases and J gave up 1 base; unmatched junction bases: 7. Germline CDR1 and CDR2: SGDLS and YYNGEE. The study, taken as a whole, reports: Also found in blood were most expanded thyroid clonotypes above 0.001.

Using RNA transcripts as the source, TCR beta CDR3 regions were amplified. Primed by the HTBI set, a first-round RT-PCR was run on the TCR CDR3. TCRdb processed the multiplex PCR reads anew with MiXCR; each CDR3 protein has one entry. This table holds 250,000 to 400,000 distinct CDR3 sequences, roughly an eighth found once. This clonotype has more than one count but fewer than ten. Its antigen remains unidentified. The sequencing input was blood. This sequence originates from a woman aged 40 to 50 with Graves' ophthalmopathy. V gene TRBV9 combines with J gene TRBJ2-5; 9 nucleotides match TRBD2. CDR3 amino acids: CASSVAVSGGSQETQYF. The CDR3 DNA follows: TGTGCCAGCAGCGTAGCGGTTAGCGGGGGATCCCAAGAGACCCAGTACTTC.